The present T cell receptor beta chain was sequenced within a study of T cells in Graves' hyperthyroidism and ophthalmopathy. It was RNA transcripts that yielded the amplified TCR beta CDR3 regions. During a first-round RT-PCR of the TCR CDR3, the HTBI primer set was used. TCRdb re-derived calls from the multiplex PCR reads in MiXCR, one entry per CDR3 protein. The sample shows about 530,000 distinct CDR3 sequences, 17% of them seen only once. Patients were excluded because of uncontrolled infection, other autoimmune disease, pregnancy or lactation. V lost 3 bases and J 3 bases, leaving 12 bases between the germline ends. CDR3 length: 14 amino acids. CDR1 and CDR2 (germline): MNHEY, SMNVEV (reference sequence). This clonotype was found many times. Antigen: not known. Overall study findings and caveats: From stable hyperthyroidism, ophthalmopathy was set apart by a 13 V-J model. Blood also held most thyroid clonotypes expanded beyond 0.001.

The receptor was isolated from a woman in her late teens or twenties with Graves' ophthalmopathy. The sample consisted of blood. V gene TRBV27 combines with J gene TRBJ2-7; TRBD2 might be the D (5 bases). CDR3 sequence: CASSFGRRHYEQYF. CDR3 DNA: TGTGCCAGCAGTTTCGGTAGGAGGCACTACGAGCAGTACTTC.